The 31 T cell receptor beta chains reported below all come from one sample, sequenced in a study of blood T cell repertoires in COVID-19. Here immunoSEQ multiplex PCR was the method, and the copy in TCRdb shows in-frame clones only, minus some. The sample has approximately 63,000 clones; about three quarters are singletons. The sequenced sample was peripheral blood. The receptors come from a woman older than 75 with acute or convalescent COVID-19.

The CDR3 sequence is CASSLAPTGGEKLFF. The CDR3 DNA follows: TGCGCCAGCAGCTTGGCCCCGACAGGAGGTGAAAAACTGTTTTTT. The chain employs TRBV5-1 and TRBJ1-4; D perhaps matches TRBD1 (6 bases). Per the germline V gene, CDR1 is SGHRS and CDR2 is YFSETQ. CDR3 size: 15 residues. V shed 0 bases and J shed 7 bases, with 13 bases lying between them.

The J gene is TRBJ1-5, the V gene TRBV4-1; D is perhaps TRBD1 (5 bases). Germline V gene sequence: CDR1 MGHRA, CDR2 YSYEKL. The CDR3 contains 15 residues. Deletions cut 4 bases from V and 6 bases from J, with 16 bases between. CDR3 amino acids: CASSLQGRLGQPQHF. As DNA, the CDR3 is TGCGCCAGCAGCCTCCAGGGAAGGCTGGGTCAGCCCCAGCATTTT.

The CDR3 sequence is CAWSRTGEQYF. CDR3 nucleotides: TGTGCCTGGAGTAGAACTGGTGAGCAGTACTTC. The J gene is TRBJ2-7, the V gene TRBV30; unclear D gene. CDR3 length equals 11 residues. Germline V gene sequence: CDR1 GTSNPN, CDR2 SVGIG (reference sequence). V lost 2 bases and J 7 bases, leaving 9 bases between the germline ends. The full variable domain, rest sourced from reference TRBV30 and TRBJ2-7, is SQTIHQWPATLVQPVGSPLSLECTVEGTSNPNLYWYRQAAGRGLQLLFYSVGIGQISSEVPQNLSASRPQDRQFILSSKKLLLSDSGFYLCAWSRTGEQYFGPGTRLTVT.

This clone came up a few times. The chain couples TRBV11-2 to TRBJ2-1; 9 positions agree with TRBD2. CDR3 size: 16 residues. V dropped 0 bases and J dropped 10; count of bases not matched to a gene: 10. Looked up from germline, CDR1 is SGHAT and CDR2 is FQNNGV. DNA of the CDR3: TGTGCCAGCAGCTTAGACGCGGGAGGGGGGACTAGGGAGCAGTTCTTC. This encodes CASSLDAGGGTREQFF.

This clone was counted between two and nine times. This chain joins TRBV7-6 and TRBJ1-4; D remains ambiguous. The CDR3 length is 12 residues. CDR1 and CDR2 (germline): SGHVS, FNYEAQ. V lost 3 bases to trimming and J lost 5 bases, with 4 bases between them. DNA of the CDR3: TGTGCCAGCAGCTTCCCAAATGAAAAACTGTTTTTT. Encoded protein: CASSFPNEKLFF.

In DNA form, the CDR3 reads TGCGCCAGCAGCCAGAGAACAGGGTTAGATTCACCCCTCCACTTT. This codes for CASSQRTGLDSPLHF. The rearrangement joins TRBV10-2 to TRBJ1-6; a possible D gene is TRBD1 (6 bases). V was cut by 6 bases and J by 8 bases, with 17 bases left in between. The CDR3 loop spans 15 amino acids. Germline CDR1 is WSHSY and CDR2 is SAAADI.

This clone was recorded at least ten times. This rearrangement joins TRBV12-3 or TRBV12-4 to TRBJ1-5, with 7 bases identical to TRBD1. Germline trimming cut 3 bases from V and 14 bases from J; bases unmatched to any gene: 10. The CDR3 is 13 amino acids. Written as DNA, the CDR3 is TGTGCCAGCAGTTTCGATGCCGGGACAGATAAGCATTTT. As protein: CASSFDAGTDKHF.

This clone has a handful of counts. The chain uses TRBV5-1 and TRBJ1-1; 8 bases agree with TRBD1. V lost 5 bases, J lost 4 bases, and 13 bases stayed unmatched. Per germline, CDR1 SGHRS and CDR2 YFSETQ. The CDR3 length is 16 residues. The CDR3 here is CASRIQGGLGPTEAFF. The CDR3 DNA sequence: TGCGCCAGCAGAATACAGGGGGGTTTGGGTCCCACTGAAGCTTTCTTT. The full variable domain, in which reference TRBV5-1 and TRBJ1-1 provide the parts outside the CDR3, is KAGVTQTPRYLIKTRGQQVTLSCSPISGHRSVSWYQQTPGQGLQFLFEYFSETQRNKGNFPGRFSGRQFSNSRSEMNVSTLELGDSALYLCASRIQGGLGPTEAFFGQGTRLTVV.

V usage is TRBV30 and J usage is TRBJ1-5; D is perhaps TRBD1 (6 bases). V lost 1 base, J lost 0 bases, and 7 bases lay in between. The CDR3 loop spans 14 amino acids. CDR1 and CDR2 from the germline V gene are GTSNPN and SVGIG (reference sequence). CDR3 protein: CAWSGQASNQPQHF. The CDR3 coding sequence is TGTGCCTGGAGTGGACAGGCTAGCAATCAGCCCCAGCATTTT.

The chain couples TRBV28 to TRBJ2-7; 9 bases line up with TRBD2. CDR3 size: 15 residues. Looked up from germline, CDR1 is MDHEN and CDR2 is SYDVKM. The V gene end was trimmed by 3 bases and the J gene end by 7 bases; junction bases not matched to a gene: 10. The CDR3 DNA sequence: TGTGCCAGCAGTTTCCCTTCCGGCGGGAGGGATGAGCAGTACTTC. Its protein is CASSFPSGGRDEQYF.

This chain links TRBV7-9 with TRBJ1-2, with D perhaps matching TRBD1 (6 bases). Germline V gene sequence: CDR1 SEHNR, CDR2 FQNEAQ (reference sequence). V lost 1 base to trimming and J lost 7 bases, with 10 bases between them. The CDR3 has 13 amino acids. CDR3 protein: CASSLELGAGYTF. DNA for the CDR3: TGTGCCAGCAGCTTAGAGTTGGGGGCTGGCTACACCTTC.

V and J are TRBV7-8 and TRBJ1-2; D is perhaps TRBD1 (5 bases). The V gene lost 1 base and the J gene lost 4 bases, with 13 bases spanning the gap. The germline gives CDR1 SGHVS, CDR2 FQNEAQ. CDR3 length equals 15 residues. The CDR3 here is CASSLEARAGYGYTF. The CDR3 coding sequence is TGTGCCAGCAGCTTAGAGGCCAGGGCAGGCTATGGCTACACCTTC.

DNA for the CDR3: TGTGCCAGCAGTTACTCGAAGGGACAGGGGACATCACCCCTCCACTTT. Its translation is CASSYSKGQGTSPLHF. J is TRBJ1-6 and V is TRBV6-5, with 10 nucleotides matching TRBD1. Per germline, CDR1 MNHEY and CDR2 SVGAGI. V shed 0 bases and J 10 bases; nucleotides not matched to a gene: 6. The CDR3 contains 16 residues.

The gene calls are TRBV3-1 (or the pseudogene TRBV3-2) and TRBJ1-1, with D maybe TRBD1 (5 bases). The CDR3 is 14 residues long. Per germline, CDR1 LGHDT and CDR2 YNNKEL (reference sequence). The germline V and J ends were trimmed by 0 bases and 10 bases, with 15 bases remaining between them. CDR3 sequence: CASSQDFLGPAAFF. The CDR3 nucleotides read TGTGCCAGCAGCCAAGATTTCCTGGGGCCTGCAGCTTTCTTT.

CDR3 region: CASSWRGRPQETQYF. In DNA, the CDR3 is TGTGCCAGCAGTTGGAGGGGGCGACCACAAGAGACCCAGTACTTC. This chain joins TRBV7-9 and TRBJ2-5; maybe TRBD1 (7 bases). Trimming stripped 6 bases from V and 2 bases from J, with 16 bases between. CDR1 and CDR2 from the germline V gene are SEHNR and FQNEAQ (reference sequence). The CDR3 is made up of 15 amino acids.

For the CDR3, the DNA is TGTGCCAGCAGCTTGGGTATTAGCAATCAGCCCCAGCATTTT. Translated, it gives CASSLGISNQPQHF. The rearrangement joins TRBV5-6 to TRBJ1-5; D is ambiguous. From germline, CDR1 is SGHDT and CDR2 YYEEEE. V shed 0 bases and J shed 0 bases, with 4 bases lying between them. CDR3 length: 14 residues.

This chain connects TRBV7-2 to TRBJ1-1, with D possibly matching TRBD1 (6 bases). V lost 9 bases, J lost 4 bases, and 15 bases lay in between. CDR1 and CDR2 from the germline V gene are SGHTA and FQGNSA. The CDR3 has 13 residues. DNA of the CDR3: TGTGCCAGTGGCAGGGGAAGGAGCACTGAAGCTTTCTTT. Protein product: CASGRGRSTEAFF. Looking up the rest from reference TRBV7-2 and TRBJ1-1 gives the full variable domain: GAGVSQSPSNKVTEKGKDVELRCDPISGHTALYWYRQSLGQGLEFLIYFQGNSAPDKSGLPSDRFSAERTGGSVSTLTIQRTQQEDSAVYLCASGRGRSTEAFFGQGTRLTVV.

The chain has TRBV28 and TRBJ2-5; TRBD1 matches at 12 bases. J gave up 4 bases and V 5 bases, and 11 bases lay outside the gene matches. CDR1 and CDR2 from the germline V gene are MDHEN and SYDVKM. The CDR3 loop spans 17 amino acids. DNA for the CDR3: TGTGCCAGCAGTATAGGGACAGGGGGCGCGGTCCGAGAGACCCAGTACTTC. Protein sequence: CASSIGTGGAVRETQYF.

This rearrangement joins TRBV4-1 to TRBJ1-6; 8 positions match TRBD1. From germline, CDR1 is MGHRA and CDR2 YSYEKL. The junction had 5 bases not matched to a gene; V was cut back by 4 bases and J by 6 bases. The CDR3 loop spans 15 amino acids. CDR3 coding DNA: TGCGCCAGCAGCCGCGGACAGGGCAGTAATTCACCCCTCCACTTT. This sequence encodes CASSRGQGSNSPLHF.

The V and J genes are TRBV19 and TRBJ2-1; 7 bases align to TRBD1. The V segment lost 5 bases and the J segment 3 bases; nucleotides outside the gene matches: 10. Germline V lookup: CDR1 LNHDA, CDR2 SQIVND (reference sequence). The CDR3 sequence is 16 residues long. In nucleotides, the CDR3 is TGTGCCAGTAGTCCGGGACAGCCATACGGCTACAATGAGCAGTTCTTC. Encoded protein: CASSPGQPYGYNEQFF.

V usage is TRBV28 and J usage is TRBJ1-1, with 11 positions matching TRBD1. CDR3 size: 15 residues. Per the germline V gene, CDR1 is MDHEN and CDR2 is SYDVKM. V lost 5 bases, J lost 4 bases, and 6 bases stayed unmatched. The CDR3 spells CASSTSGQGVTEAFF. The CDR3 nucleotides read TGTGCCAGCAGTACCTCGGGACAGGGGGTCACTGAAGCTTTCTTT. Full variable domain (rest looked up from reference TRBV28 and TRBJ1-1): DVKVTQSSRYLVKRTGEKVFLECVQDMDHENMFWYRQDPGLGLRLIYFSYDVKMKEKGDIPEGYSVSREKKERFSLILESASTNQTSMYLCASSTSGQGVTEAFFGQGTRLTVV.

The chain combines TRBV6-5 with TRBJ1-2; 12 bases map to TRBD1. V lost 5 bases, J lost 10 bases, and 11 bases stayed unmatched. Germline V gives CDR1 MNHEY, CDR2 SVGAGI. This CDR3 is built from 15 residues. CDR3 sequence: CASSLDGTGGVSYTF. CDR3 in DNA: TGTGCCAGCAGTCTTGACGGGACAGGGGGCGTTTCCTACACCTTC.

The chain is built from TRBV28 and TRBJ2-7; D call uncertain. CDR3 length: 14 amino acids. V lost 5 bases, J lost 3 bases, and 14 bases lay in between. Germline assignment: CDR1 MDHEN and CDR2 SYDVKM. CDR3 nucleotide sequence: TGTGCCAGCAGTCCCCCGGGTAGCTTCTACGAGCAGTACTTC. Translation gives CASSPPGSFYEQYF.

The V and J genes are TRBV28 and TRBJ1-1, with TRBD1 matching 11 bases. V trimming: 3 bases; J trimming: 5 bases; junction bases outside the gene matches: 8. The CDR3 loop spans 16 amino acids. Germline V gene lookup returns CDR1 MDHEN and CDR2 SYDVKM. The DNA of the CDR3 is TGTGCCAGCAGTTTGTGGGACAGGGGGGTTTTTACTGAAGCTTTCTTT. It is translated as CASSLWDRGVFTEAFF.

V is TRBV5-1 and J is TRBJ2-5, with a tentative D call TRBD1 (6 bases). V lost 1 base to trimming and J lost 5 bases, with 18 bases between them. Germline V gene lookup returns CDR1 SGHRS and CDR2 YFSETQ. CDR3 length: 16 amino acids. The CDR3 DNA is TGCGCCAGCAGCTTGAATCGGGCAGGGGCGCGGGAGACCCAGTACTTC. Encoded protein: CASSLNRAGARETQYF. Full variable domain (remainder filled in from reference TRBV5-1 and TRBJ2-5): KAGVTQTPRYLIKTRGQQVTLSCSPISGHRSVSWYQQTPGQGLQFLFEYFSETQRNKGNFPGRFSGRQFSNSRSEMNVSTLELGDSALYLCASSLNRAGARETQYFGPGTRLLVL.

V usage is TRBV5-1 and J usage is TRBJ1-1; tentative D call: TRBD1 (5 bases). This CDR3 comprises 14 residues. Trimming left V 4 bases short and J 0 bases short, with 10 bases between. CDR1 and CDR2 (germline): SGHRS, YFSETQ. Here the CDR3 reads CASSVGTLNTEAFF. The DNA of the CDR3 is TGCGCCAGCAGCGTCGGGACTTTGAACACTGAAGCTTTCTTT. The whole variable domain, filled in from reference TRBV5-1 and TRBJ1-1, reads KAGVTQTPRYLIKTRGQQVTLSCSPISGHRSVSWYQQTPGQGLQFLFEYFSETQRNKGNFPGRFSGRQFSNSRSEMNVSTLELGDSALYLCASSVGTLNTEAFFGQGTRLTVV.

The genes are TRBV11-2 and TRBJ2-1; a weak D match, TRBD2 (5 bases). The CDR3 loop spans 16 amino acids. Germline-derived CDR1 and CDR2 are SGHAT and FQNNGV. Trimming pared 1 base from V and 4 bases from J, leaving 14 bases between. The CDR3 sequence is CASSLGVERGYNEQFF. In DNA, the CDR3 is TGTGCCAGCAGCTTAGGCGTCGAGCGAGGGTACAATGAGCAGTTCTTC.

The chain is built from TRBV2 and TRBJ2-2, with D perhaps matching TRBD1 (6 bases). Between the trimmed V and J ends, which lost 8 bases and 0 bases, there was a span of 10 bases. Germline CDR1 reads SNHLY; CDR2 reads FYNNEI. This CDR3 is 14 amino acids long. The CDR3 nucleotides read TGTGCCAGCCAGGGACACGCGAACACCGGGGAGCTGTTTTTT. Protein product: CASQGHANTGELFF.

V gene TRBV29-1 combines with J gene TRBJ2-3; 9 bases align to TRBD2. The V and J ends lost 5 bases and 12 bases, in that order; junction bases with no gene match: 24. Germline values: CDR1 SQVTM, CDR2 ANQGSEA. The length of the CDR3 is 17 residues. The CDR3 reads CSVPDGTPWREGVLQYF. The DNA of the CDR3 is TGCAGCGTTCCGGACGGGACCCCGTGGCGGGAGGGGGTCCTTCAGTATTTT.

CDR3 residues: CASSRPSGLGRNEQFF. Here the CDR3 DNA reads TGTGCCAGCAGCCGACCATCAGGACTAGGAAGAAATGAGCAGTTCTTC. This chain links TRBV27 with TRBJ2-1; 7 nucleotides align to TRBD2. The CDR3 runs to 16 residues. The junction had 15 bases not matched to a gene; V was cut back by 6 bases and J by 7 bases. The germline gives CDR1 MNHEY, CDR2 SMNVEV (reference sequence).

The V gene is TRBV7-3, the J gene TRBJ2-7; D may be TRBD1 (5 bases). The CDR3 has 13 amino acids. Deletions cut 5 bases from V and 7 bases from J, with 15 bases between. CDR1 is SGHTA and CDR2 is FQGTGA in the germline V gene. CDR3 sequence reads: CASSPDSLGEQYF. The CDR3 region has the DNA TGTGCCAGCAGCCCAGACAGTTTAGGGGAGCAGTACTTC. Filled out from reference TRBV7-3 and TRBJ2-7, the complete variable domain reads GAGVSQTPSNKVTEKGKYVELRCDPISGHTALYWYRQSLGQGPEFLIYFQGTGAADDSGLPNDRFFAVRPEGSVSTLKIQRTERGDSAVYLCASSPDSLGEQYFGPGTRLTVT.